This T cell receptor beta chain was captured by sequencing in a study of Graves' ophthalmopathy and Graves' hyperthyroidism. Amplification from RNA transcripts yielded the TCR beta CDR3 regions. Second-round multiplex PCR followed a first-round RT-PCR using HTBI primers. TCRdb re-called the multiplex PCR reads through MiXCR, storing one row per CDR3 protein. The sample yields hundreds of thousands of distinct CDR3 sequences, about 20% seen once. Germline V gene data show CDR1 as SGHAT and CDR2 as FQNNGV. With 8 bases removed from V and 4 bases from J, the gap between germline ends came to 20 bases. The CDR3 contains 16 residues.

The chain links TRBV11-2 to TRBJ2-2, with D perhaps TRBD1 (6 bases). Sequencing input: peripheral blood. This receptor was obtained from a woman under 30 with stable Graves' hyperthyroidism. Some clones in this sample may be carry-over from other donors' samples. The CDR3: CASPPAEGVATGELFF. CDR3 nucleotide sequence: TGTGCCAGCCCCCCGGCAGAGGGGGTCGCCACCGGGGAGCTGTTTTTT.